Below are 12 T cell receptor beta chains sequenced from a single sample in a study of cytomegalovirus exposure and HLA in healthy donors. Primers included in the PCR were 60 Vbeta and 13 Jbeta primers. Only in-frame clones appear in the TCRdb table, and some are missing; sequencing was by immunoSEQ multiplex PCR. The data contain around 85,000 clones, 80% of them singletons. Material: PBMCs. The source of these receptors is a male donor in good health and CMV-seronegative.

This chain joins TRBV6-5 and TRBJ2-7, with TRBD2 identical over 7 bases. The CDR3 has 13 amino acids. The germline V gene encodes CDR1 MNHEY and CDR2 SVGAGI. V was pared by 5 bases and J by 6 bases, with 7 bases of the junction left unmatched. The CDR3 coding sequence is TGTGCCAGCAGTCCTACCGGGGGGTTCGAGCAGTACTTC. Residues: CASSPTGGFEQYF.

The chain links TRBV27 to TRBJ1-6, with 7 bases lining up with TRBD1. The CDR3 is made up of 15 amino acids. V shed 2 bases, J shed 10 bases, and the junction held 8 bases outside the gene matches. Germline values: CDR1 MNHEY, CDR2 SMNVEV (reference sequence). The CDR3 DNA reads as TGTGCCAGCAGTTTAACAGGGGACAGTGGGTCACCCCTCCACTTT. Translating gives CASSLTGDSGSPLHF.

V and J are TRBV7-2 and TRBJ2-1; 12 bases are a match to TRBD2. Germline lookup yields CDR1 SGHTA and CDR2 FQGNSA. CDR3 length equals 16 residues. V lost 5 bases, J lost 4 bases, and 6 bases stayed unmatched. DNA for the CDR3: TGTGCCAGCAGCGCCCGGACTAGCGGGAAATACAATGAGCAGTTCTTC. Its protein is CASSARTSGKYNEQFF.

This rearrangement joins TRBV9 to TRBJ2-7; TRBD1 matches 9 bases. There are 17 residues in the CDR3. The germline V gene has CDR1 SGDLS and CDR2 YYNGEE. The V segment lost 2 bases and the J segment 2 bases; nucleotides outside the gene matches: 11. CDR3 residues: CASSVKTGTGLTYEQYF. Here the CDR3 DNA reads TGTGCCAGCAGCGTCAAAACCGGGACAGGGCTTACCTACGAGCAGTACTTC.

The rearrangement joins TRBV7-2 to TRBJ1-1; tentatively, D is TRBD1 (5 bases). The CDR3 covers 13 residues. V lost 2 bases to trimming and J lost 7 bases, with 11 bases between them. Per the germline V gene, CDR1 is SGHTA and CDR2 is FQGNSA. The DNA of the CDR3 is TGTGCCAGCAGCTTAATGGTGGGGGGTGAAGCTTTCTTT. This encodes CASSLMVGGEAFF.

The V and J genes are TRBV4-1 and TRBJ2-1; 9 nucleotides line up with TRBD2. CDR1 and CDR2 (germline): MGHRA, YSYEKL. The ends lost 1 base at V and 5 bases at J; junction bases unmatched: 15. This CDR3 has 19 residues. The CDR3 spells CASSQGGREASGIHNEQFF. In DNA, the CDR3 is TGCGCCAGCAGCCAAGGTGGTCGGGAGGCTAGCGGGATCCACAATGAGCAGTTCTTC.

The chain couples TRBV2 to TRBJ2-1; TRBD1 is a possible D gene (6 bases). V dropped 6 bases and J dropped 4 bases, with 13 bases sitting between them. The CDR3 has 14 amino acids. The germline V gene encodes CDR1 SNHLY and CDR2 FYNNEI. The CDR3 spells CASRETTGYNEQFF. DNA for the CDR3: TGTGCCAGCAGAGAAACTACAGGGTACAATGAGCAGTTCTTC.

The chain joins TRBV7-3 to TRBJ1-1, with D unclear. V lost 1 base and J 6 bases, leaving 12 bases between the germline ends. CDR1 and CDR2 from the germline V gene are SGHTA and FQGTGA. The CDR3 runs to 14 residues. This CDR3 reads CASSLSSGGAEAFF. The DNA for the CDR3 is TGTGCCAGCAGCTTAAGCAGCGGAGGCGCTGAAGCTTTCTTT.

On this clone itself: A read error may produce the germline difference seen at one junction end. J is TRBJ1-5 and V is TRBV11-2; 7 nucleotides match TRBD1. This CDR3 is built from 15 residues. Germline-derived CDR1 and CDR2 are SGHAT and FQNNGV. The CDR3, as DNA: TGTGCCAGCAGCGAAGGGGACAGATGGAATCAGCCCCAGAATTTT. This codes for CASSEGDRWNQPQNF.

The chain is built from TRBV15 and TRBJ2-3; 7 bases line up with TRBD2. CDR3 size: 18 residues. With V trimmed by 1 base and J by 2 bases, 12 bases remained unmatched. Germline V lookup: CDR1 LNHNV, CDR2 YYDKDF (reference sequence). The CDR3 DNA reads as TGTGCCACCAGCAGAGCGAGACTAGAGGGAGGGCACACAGATACGCAGTATTTT. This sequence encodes CATSRARLEGGHTDTQYF.

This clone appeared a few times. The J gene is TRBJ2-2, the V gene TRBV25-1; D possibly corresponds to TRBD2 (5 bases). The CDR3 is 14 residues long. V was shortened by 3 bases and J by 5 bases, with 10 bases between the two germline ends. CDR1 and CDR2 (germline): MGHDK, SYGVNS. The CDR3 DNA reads TGTGCCAGCAGTGAGAGGGCCTGGACCGGGGAGCTGTTTTTT. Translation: CASSERAWTGELFF.

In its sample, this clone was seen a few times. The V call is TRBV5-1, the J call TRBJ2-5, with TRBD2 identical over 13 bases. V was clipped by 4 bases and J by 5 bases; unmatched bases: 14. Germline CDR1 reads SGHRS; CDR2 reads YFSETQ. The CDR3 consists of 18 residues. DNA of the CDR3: TGCGCCAGCAGCCACCTCGGCTTTGGACTAGCGGGAGTTGAGACCCAGTACTTC. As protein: CASSHLGFGLAGVETQYF.